The subject of this entry is one T cell receptor beta chain. The sample originates from a study of T cell responses to AZD1222 COVID-19 vaccine. The assay was immunoSEQ multiplex PCR, and TCRdb's table has in-frame clones only and misses some. The table includes around 76,000 clones, about 85% detected once. With 5 bases removed from V and 5 bases from J, the gap between germline ends came to 15 bases. This CDR3 has 14 residues. Germline CDR1 and CDR2: WSHSY and SAAADI. Sequenced material: peripheral blood, taken on day 0 of AZD1222 vaccination. The sequence was obtained from an adult in good health. V is TRBV10-2 and J is TRBJ1-2; no reliable D call. The CDR3 region has the DNA TGCGCCAGCAGTCCGGATTTCGGGAGATATGGCTACACCTTC. As protein: CASSPDFGRYGYTF.